A selection of T cell receptor beta chains follows, all from one sample in a study of blood T cell repertoires in COVID-19. The data were produced by immunoSEQ multiplex PCR, yet TCRdb's version contains in-frame clones alone and is incomplete. The sample shows some 200,000 clones, 80% to 90% of them seen only once. Sequenced sample: peripheral blood. The receptors shown here come from a man aged 25 to 40 with active or convalescent COVID-19. Each CDR3 is given with its conserved first and last residue. The D gene is left open where the match is weak. For some rows the clone size is stated as once, few or many, or as a class when expanded; others skip it.

J gene | clone size | V gene | D gene | CDR3 protein | CDR3 DNA
TRBJ1-6 | few | TRBV19 | TRBD1 | CASSLGQGLNSPLHF | TGTGCCAGTAGTTTAGGACAGGGATTGAATTCACCCCTCCACTTT
TRBJ1-4 | NA | TRBV27 | TRBD1 | CASSLIGDREKLFF | TGTGCCAGCAGTTTAATAGGGGACAGGGAAAAACTGTTTTTT
TRBJ1-2 | once | TRBV5-1 | NA | CASSTAWEGYTF | TGCGCCAGCAGCACCGCCTGGGAGGGCTACACCTTC
TRBJ1-2 | NA | TRBV2 | TRBD1 | CASSARDRTNYGYTF | TGTGCCAGCAGTGCCAGGGACAGAACTAACTATGGCTACACCTTC
TRBJ2-7 | NA | TRBV18 | TRBD2 | CASSPLGLAGVGEQYF | TGTGCCAGCTCACCATTAGGACTAGCGGGAGTGGGCGAGCAGTACTTC
TRBJ1-1 | NA | TRBV19 | NA | CASSTGQKNTEAFF | TGTGCCAGTAGTACGGGACAAAAGAACACTGAAGCTTTCTTT
TRBJ1-2 | once | TRBV6-5 | NA | CASSRSAGGYTF | TGTGCCAGCAGTCGCAGCGCGGGTGGCTACACCTTC
TRBJ2-5 | NA | TRBV19 | TRBD1 | CASSRGQGRETQYF | TGTGCCAGTAGTAGAGGACAGGGGAGGGAGACCCAGTACTTC
TRBJ2-3 | few | TRBV5-5 | TRBD1 | CASSFRDREADTQYF | TGTGCCAGCAGCTTTCGGGACAGGGAAGCAGATACGCAGTATTTT
TRBJ1-2 | NA | TRBV11-2 | TRBD1 | CASSLGQGAYGYTF | TGTGCCAGCAGCTTAGGACAGGGGGCCTATGGCTACACCTTC
TRBJ2-5 | NA | TRBV6-5 | NA | CASSHRETQYF | TGTGCCAGCAGCCATAGAGAGACCCAGTACTTC
TRBJ1-1 | NA | TRBV9 | NA | CASSVAGNVNTEAFF | TGTGCCAGCAGCGTAGCAGGGAACGTGAACACTGAAGCTTTCTTT
TRBJ2-1 | NA | TRBV9 | TRBD2 | CASSRSGGLYNEQFF | TGTGCCAGCAGCCGTAGCGGGGGCCTGTACAATGAGCAGTTCTTC
TRBJ1-5 | NA | TRBV28 | NA | CASSLPGYQPQHF | TGTGCCAGCAGTTTGCCCGGTTATCAGCCCCAGCATTTT
TRBJ1-6 | NA | TRBV14 | NA | CASSQEGRPRGRSPLHF | TGTGCCAGCAGCCAGGAGGGGCGTCCGCGGGGTCGTTCACCCCTCCACTTT
TRBJ1-2 | NA | TRBV11-2 | TRBD1 | CASSKDRGTVYGYTF | TGTGCCAGCAGTAAGGACAGGGGGACGGTCTATGGCTACACCTTC
TRBJ1-2 | NA | TRBV5-6 | TRBD1 | CASSGPGTDVAVYGYTF | TGTGCCAGCAGCGGGCCGGGGACAGACGTCGCTGTCTATGGCTACACCTTC
TRBJ1-5 | NA | TRBV2 | NA | CASEPQLFAGAGSNQPQHF | TGTGCCAGCGAGCCTCAGCTTTTCGCTGGGGCGGGGAGCAATCAGCCCCAGCATTTT
TRBJ2-1 | once | TRBV25-1 | TRBD2 | CASSSAGTYNEQFF | TGTGCCAGCAGTTCAGCGGGAACCTACAATGAGCAGTTCTTC
TRBJ1-2 | NA | TRBV6-1 | TRBD1 | CASSGIGTGSSLYGYTF | TGTGCCAGCAGTGGAATAGGGACAGGGTCATCTCTCTATGGCTACACCTTC
TRBJ1-3 | NA | TRBV18 | TRBD1 | CASSPPSQGAAIAGNTIYF | TGTGCCAGCTCACCACCGAGTCAGGGGGCGGCTATAGCTGGAAACACCATATATTTT
TRBJ2-7 | NA | TRBV15 | TRBD1 | CATSRDSDRTYEQYF | TGTGCCACCAGCAGAGATTCGGACAGGACCTACGAGCAGTACTTC
TRBJ2-7 | NA | TRBV19 | NA | CASSIVQGSEQYF | TGTGCCAGTAGTATAGTACAGGGTTCCGAGCAGTACTTC
TRBJ1-1 | NA | TRBV6-1 | NA | CASSEDRRAEAFF | TGTGCCAGCAGTGAAGACAGGCGCGCTGAAGCTTTCTTT
TRBJ2-3 | NA | TRBV19 | TRBD2 | CASSISRGYSSGRTDTQYF | TGTGCCAGTAGTATTTCGCGGGGGTATAGTAGCGGGCGCACAGATACGCAGTATTTT
TRBJ1-3 | NA | TRBV11-3 | NA | CASSQGSRTIYF | TGTGCCAGCAGCCAAGGATCCAGGACCATATATTTT
TRBJ2-1 | NA | TRBV2 | NA | CASSPLPREQQFF | TGTGCCAGCAGCCCACTCCCGCGGGAACAGCAGTTCTTC
TRBJ2-1 | NA | TRBV12-3/TRBV12-4 | NA | CASTTGPTEQFF | TGTGCCAGCACCACCGGTCCCACGGAGCAGTTCTTC
TRBJ2-1 | NA | TRBV15 | TRBD2 | CATSRGLAGNNEQFF | TGTGCCACCAGCAGAGGACTAGCGGGGAACAATGAGCAGTTCTTC
TRBJ2-7 | NA | TRBV27 | TRBD1 | CASSRMGTGSYEQYF | TGTGCCAGCAGTAGGATGGGGACAGGGTCCTACGAGCAGTACTTC
TRBJ2-3 | NA | TRBV3-1/TRBV3-2 | TRBD2 | CASSHRTSGSGDTQYF | TGTGCCAGCAGCCATCGGACTAGCGGGTCGGGAGATACGCAGTATTTT
TRBJ2-1 | NA | TRBV28 | NA | CASRRRDSDYNEQFF | TGTGCCAGCAGACGGAGGGACAGCGACTACAATGAGCAGTTCTTC
TRBJ1-1 | NA | TRBV4-1 | TRBD1 | CASSQTYGTGSNTEAFF | TGCGCCAGCAGCCAAACTTACGGGACAGGGAGTAATACTGAAGCTTTCTTT
TRBJ2-3 | NA | TRBV6-5 | TRBD2 | CASTRGGRTDTQYF | TGTGCCAGCACACGGGGGGGCCGTACAGATACGCAGTATTTT
TRBJ1-2 | once | TRBV4-1 | TRBD1 | CASSRPGQGSGYTF | TGCGCCAGCAGCCGACCGGGACAGGGGAGTGGCTACACCTTC
TRBJ2-2 | NA | TRBV9 | TRBD2 | CASSVGGSSTGELFF | TGTGCCAGCAGCGTCGGGGGGTCATCCACCGGGGAGCTGTTTTTT
TRBJ2-1 | NA | TRBV7-8 | TRBD2 | CASSLGARGDPYNEQFF | TGTGCCAGCAGCTTAGGGGCCCGGGGGGACCCCTACAATGAGCAGTTCTTC
TRBJ1-5 | NA | TRBV7-9 | TRBD1 | CASSSDRGLGQPQHF | TGTGCCAGCAGCTCGGACAGGGGGCTCGGTCAGCCCCAGCATTTT
TRBJ2-3 | NA | TRBV6-5 | NA | CASSYSAVHTDTQYF | TGTGCCAGCAGTTACTCGGCGGTTCACACAGATACGCAGTATTTT
TRBJ2-7 | NA | TRBV7-2 | NA | CASSLGAESSYEQYF | TGTGCCAGCAGCTTAGGTGCAGAATCTTCCTACGAGCAGTACTTC
TRBJ2-7 | NA | TRBV7-9 | TRBD1 | CASSWGQGNPYEQYF | TGTGCCAGCAGCTGGGGACAGGGAAACCCCTACGAGCAGTACTTC
TRBJ2-7 | NA | TRBV29-1 | TRBD2 | CSSRGGSEQYF | TGCAGCTCCCGGGGGGGCTCCGAGCAGTACTTC
TRBJ1-2 | few | TRBV7-8 | NA | CASSPSLDRNYGYTF | TGTGCCAGCAGCCCTAGCCTGGACAGAAACTATGGCTACACCTTC
TRBJ1-1 | NA | TRBV5-4 | TRBD1 | CASSKDRGRMGTEAFF | TGTGCCAGCAGCAAGGACAGGGGGCGGATGGGCACTGAAGCTTTCTTT
TRBJ2-3 | NA | TRBV27 | NA | CASSLSWGLTDTQYF | TGTGCCAGCAGTTTATCATGGGGACTCACAGATACGCAGTATTTT
TRBJ2-2 | NA | TRBV4-2 | TRBD2 | CASSQGTSGTLNTGELFF | TGTGCCAGCAGCCAAGGGACTAGCGGGACACTGAACACCGGGGAGCTGTTTTTT
TRBJ2-1 | NA | TRBV24-1 | NA | CATSSRGGGNEQFF | TGTGCCACCTCATCCAGGGGCGGAGGTAATGAGCAGTTCTTC
TRBJ2-1 | NA | TRBV7-3 | NA | CASSPAVAPNEQFF | TGTGCCAGCAGCCCCGCGGTAGCGCCCAATGAGCAGTTCTTC
TRBJ2-3 | NA | TRBV9 | NA | CASSGGVAQYF | TGTGCCAGCAGCGGGGGGGTCGCGCAGTATTTT
TRBJ1-1 | NA | TRBV27 | TRBD1 | CASQTGGNTEAFF | TGTGCCAGCCAGACAGGGGGGAACACTGAAGCTTTCTTT
TRBJ1-2 | NA | TRBV28 | NA | CASSSGPYRDINYGYTF | TGTGCCAGCAGTTCCGGCCCCTATCGGGATATCAACTATGGCTACACCTTC
TRBJ2-1 | NA | TRBV6-5 | NA | CASTRTFAYNEQFF | TGTGCCAGCACTCGGACTTTTGCCTACAATGAGCAGTTCTTC